Listed here are 30 T cell receptor beta chains from one sample, sequenced in a study of T cells in Graves' hyperthyroidism and ophthalmopathy. TCR beta CDR3 regions were amplified from RNA. First-round RT-PCR targeting the TCR CDR3 was performed with the HTBI primer set. TCRdb recomputed calls from the multiplex PCR reads with MiXCR, one row per CDR3 protein. The data contain about 640,000 distinct CDR3 sequences, just under 45% of them singletons. The sample consisted of peripheral blood or thyroid tissue (not recorded which). The receptors were sampled from an adult man with Graves' disease, either hyperthyroidism or ophthalmopathy (not recorded which).

V is TRBV5-1 and J is TRBJ1-1, with 8 bases fitting TRBD1. CDR3 length: 17 amino acids. Germline V gene sequence: CDR1 SGHRS, CDR2 YFSETQ. V dropped 2 bases and J dropped 1; count of bases not matched to a gene: 10. This CDR3 is CASSFYSQGAWNTEAFF. The CDR3 DNA reads as TGCGCCAGCAGCTTTTATTCTCAGGGGGCCTGGAACACTGAAGCTTTCTTT.

This clonotype was observed many times. The V and J genes are TRBV7-9 and TRBJ2-7, with TRBD2 matching over 12 bases. Per germline, CDR1 SEHNR and CDR2 FQNEAQ (reference sequence). The V and J ends lost 4 bases and 7 bases, in that order; junction bases with no gene match: 8. The CDR3 runs 15 residues. CDR3 DNA sequence: TGTGCCAGCAGCTCCTGGACTAGCGGGACGGGTGAGCAGTACTTC. Protein product: CASSSWTSGTGEQYF.

This clonotype came up a few times. This chain uses TRBV24-1 with TRBJ1-1; 9 nucleotides agree with TRBD1. Germline CDR1 and CDR2: KGHDR and SFDVKD. The CDR3 is made up of 14 amino acids. The V segment lost 11 bases and the J segment 6 bases; nucleotides outside the gene matches: 12. This CDR3 is CASSETGGLSEAFF. Here the CDR3 DNA reads TGTGCCAGTAGCGAGACAGGGGGTTTGTCTGAAGCTTTCTTT.

The chain is built from TRBV20-1 and TRBJ2-5, with 7 bases matching TRBD2. The CDR3 is 12 residues long. Looked up from germline, CDR1 is DFQATT and CDR2 is SNEGSKA (reference sequence). V lost 2 bases and J lost 3; bases outside the gene matches: 0. CDR3 in DNA: TGCAGTGCTAGACTAGCGGAAGAGACCCAGTACTTC. Encoded protein: CSARLAEETQYF.

About this clonotype itself: One junction end disagrees with the germline gene, perhaps due to a read error. V gene TRBV7-2 combines with J gene TRBJ2-7; 7 bases fit TRBD1. This CDR3 is 17 amino acids long. Germline CDR1 is SGHTA and CDR2 is FQGNSA. Here the CDR3 reads CASSQAPGTATSYEQYF. CDR3 DNA sequence: TGCGCCAGCAGCCAAGCTCCAGGGACAGCAACATCCTACGAGCAGTACTTC.

The gene calls are TRBV29-1 and TRBJ2-5; D might be TRBD1 (8 bases). Germline CDR1 SQVTM, CDR2 ANQGSEA. This CDR3 spans 14 amino acids. Between the trimmed V and J ends, which lost 7 bases and 5 bases, there was a span of 20 bases. The CDR3 is CSAQRTGRGETQYF. The CDR3 nucleotides read TGCAGCGCACAAAGGACAGGGCGGGGGGAGACCCAGTACTTC.

This clonotype has a count of ten or more. The CDR3 sequence: CSVHSGNTIYF. CDR3 DNA: TGCAGCGTCCACTCTGGAAACACCATATATTTT. The V gene is TRBV29-1, the J gene TRBJ1-3; D uncertain. Trimming shortened V by 6 bases and J by 0 bases, and 3 bases separated the two germline ends. CDR3 length: 11 residues. The germline CDR1 and CDR2 sequences are SQVTM and ANQGSEA.

The chain uses TRBV10-3 and TRBJ1-6; no reliable D call. This CDR3 comprises 14 residues. The V and J ends lost 0 bases and 8 bases respectively, with 8 bases between them. Germline loops: CDR1 ENHRY, CDR2 SYGVKD. CDR3 residues: CAISESSAYSPLHF. The CDR3 coding sequence is TGTGCCATCAGTGAGTCGTCGGCTTATTCACCCCTCCACTTT.

This CDR3 reads CASRSLALHF. The DNA for the CDR3 is TGTGCCAGCAGGTCACTAGCCCTCCACTTT. The chain carries TRBV2 and TRBJ1-6; no definite D call. CDR1 SNHLY and CDR2 FYNNEI come from the germline V gene. This CDR3 contains 10 residues. Trimming removed 6 bases at V and 14 bases at J, with 8 bases between. The full variable domain, in which reference TRBV2 and TRBJ1-6 provide the parts outside the CDR3, is EPEVTQTPSHQVTQMGQEVILRCVPISNHLYFYWYRQILGQKVEFLVSFYNNEISEKSEIFDDQFSVERPDGSNFTLKIRSTKLEDSAMYFCASRSLALHFGNGTRLTVT.

The V call is TRBV7-8, the J call TRBJ2-7, with 7 bases aligning to TRBD1. The J segment lost 9 bases and the V segment lost 5 bases, leaving 16 bases of the junction unmatched. This CDR3 has 15 residues. Germline CDR1 and CDR2: SGHVS and FQNEAQ. The CDR3 coding sequence is TGTGCCAGCAGCAACGACAGGGTCTTAATTGACGTGCAGTACTTC. It codes for CASSNDRVLIDVQYF.

The chain links TRBV6-6 to TRBJ1-5, with D perhaps TRBD1 (6 bases). Between the trimmed V and J ends, which lost 10 bases and 7 bases, there was a span of 26 bases. CDR3 length: 16 amino acids. Germline V CDR1 and CDR2: MNHNY, SVGAGI (reference sequence). The CDR3 here is CATRRLTGYQNQPQHF. DNA of the CDR3: TGTGCCACCCGAAGATTAACAGGGTATCAGAACCAGCCCCAGCATTTT.

The rearrangement joins TRBV29-1 to TRBJ1-1; TRBD1 matches 9 bases. Unmatched junction bases numbered 8, after V lost 2 bases and J lost 4 bases. Germline CDR1 SQVTM, CDR2 ANQGSEA. The CDR3 is 15 residues long. The CDR3 bases are TGCAGCGTTGAAAACTGGGACAGGGTCGTCACTGAAGCTTTCTTT. It yields the protein CSVENWDRVVTEAFF.

This chain links TRBV29-1 with TRBJ1-5, with a weak D call TRBD1 (5 bases). CDR3 length: 13 amino acids. V lost 6 bases and J 7 bases, leaving 16 bases between the germline ends. Germline CDR1 is SQVTM and CDR2 is ANQGSEA. The CDR3 DNA sequence: TGCAGCGTCACTACCGGGGCAGGACAGCCCCAGCATTTT. Translating gives CSVTTGAGQPQHF.

The genes are TRBV19 and TRBJ1-1; no clear D gene. The CDR3 is made up of 11 amino acids. With 6 bases removed from V and 7 bases from J, the gap between germline ends came to 9 bases. Germline-derived CDR1 and CDR2 are LNHDA and SQIVND (reference sequence). The CDR3 nucleotides read TGTGCCAGTAGACGGGAGTATGAAGCTTTCTTT. This codes for CASRREYEAFF.

This clonotype came up once. The chain joins TRBV20-1 to TRBJ1-5; D possibly corresponds to TRBD1 (6 bases). CDR1 and CDR2 (germline): DFQATT, SNEGSKA (reference sequence). Trimming took off 2 bases at V and 4 bases at J, with 24 bases between the two ends. This CDR3 region has 18 residues. This chain's CDR3 is CSARTTGAWGFGNQPQHF. The DNA of the CDR3 is TGCAGTGCTAGAACGACGGGGGCATGGGGTTTCGGAAATCAGCCCCAGCATTTT.

The V and J genes are TRBV5-1 and TRBJ1-1; 8 nucleotides agree with TRBD1. Germline V lookup: CDR1 SGHRS, CDR2 YFSETQ. V was clipped by 0 bases and J by 2 bases; unmatched bases: 3. This CDR3 has 15 amino acids. CDR3 sequence (DNA): TGCGCCAGCAGCTTGGAGACAGGGGTTAACACTGAAGCTTTCTTT. Translation: CASSLETGVNTEAFF.

This clonotype appeared once. The chain is built from TRBV14 and TRBJ2-7; D is tentatively TRBD1 or TRBD2 (5 bases each). The CDR3 length is 14 residues. V lost 4 bases and J lost 3, with 13 bases in between. Germline V CDR1 and CDR2: SGHDN, FVKESK. CDR3 sequence: CASSPRDANYEQYF. The CDR3 DNA follows: TGTGCCAGCAGCCCCCGGGACGCAAACTACGAGCAGTACTTC.

This clonotype appeared a single time. The rearrangement links TRBV2 to TRBJ1-4, with D perhaps TRBD1 (5 bases). The CDR3 has 15 residues. CDR1 is SNHLY and CDR2 is FYNNEI in the germline V gene. Trimming shortened V by 1 base and J by 6 bases, and 12 bases separated the two germline ends. The CDR3 bases are TGTGCCAGCAGTGAAGGGGGGGGGTACGATGAAAAACTGTTTTTT. This codes for CASSEGGGYDEKLFF.

Note on this clonotype: The junction and the germline gene differ at one end; a read error may be behind it. V and J are TRBV7-9 and TRBJ1-2; 8 bases map to TRBD1. The CDR3 runs to 16 residues. Germline values: CDR1 SEHNR, CDR2 FQNEAQ (reference sequence). The CDR3 region is CASSSGQGRTGDTQDF. The CDR3 coding sequence is TGTGCCAGCAGTTCCGGACAGGGCCGGACCGGGGACACCCAAGACTTC.

The CDR3 DNA follows: TGCGCCAGCAGTGAGGGGAGTCCAACTGGATCACCCCTCCACTTT. Protein sequence: CASSEGSPTGSPLHF. The rearrangement uses TRBV10-2 and TRBJ1-6; D gene ambiguous. The CDR3 has 15 amino acids. Trimming shortened V by 2 bases and J by 10 bases, and 15 bases separated the two germline ends. CDR1 WSHSY and CDR2 SAAADI come from the germline V gene.

A note on this clonotype: A much larger clone differs from this one at a single base, so this may be a read error. V usage is TRBV2 and J usage is TRBJ1-6; 10 bases fit TRBD1. V was clipped by 3 bases and J by 9 bases; unmatched bases: 2. Germline CDR1 and CDR2: SNHLY and FYNNEI. The CDR3 has 14 residues. This chain's CDR3 is CASSEGQGSSPLHF. The DNA of the CDR3 is TGTGCCAGCAGTGAGGGACAGGGGAGTTCACCCCTCCACTTT.

The V and J genes are TRBV5-1 and TRBJ2-2; D unresolved. The CDR3 contains 11 residues. V gave up 5 bases and J gave up 5 bases, with 4 bases separating them. Looked up from germline, CDR1 is SGHRS and CDR2 is YFSETQ. In DNA, the CDR3 is TGCGCCAGCAGAGCGACCGGGGAGCTGTTTTTT. It is translated as CASRATGELFF.

This clonotype was recorded many times. One junction end does not reproduce the germline sequence, and a read error may be involved. The chain couples TRBV5-1 to TRBJ1-5, with 8 bases matching TRBD1. Germline CDR1 is SGHRS and CDR2 is YFSETQ. This CDR3 contains 14 residues. This chain's CDR3 is CASSPGQANQPQHF. The CDR3, as DNA: TGTGCCAGCAGCCCGGGACAGGCCAATCAGCCCCAGCATTTT.

This clonotype was detected a few times. V and J are TRBV5-5 and TRBJ1-2; no clear D. Germline-derived CDR1 and CDR2 are SGHKS and YYEKEE (reference sequence). The CDR3 runs 13 residues. Trimming stripped 1 base from V and 8 bases from J, with 12 bases between. The CDR3 bases are TGTGCCAGCAGCTTGCGTGGGCGGGAAGGCTACACCTTC. Translating it yields CASSLRGREGYTF.

The chain's CDR3 is CASGRDSYEQYF. The DNA for the CDR3 is TGTGCCAGCGGGCGGGACTCCTACGAGCAGTACTTC. The chain has TRBV6-1 and TRBJ2-7, with D maybe TRBD2 (6 bases). CDR1 is MNHNS, CDR2 SASEGT, per germline. V lost 8 bases, J lost 0 bases, and 8 bases lay in between. The CDR3 loop spans 12 amino acids.

The rearrangement links TRBV24-1 to TRBJ1-5; possible D gene TRBD1, 6 bases. Germline CDR1 is KGHDR and CDR2 is SFDVKD. The CDR3 length is 15 residues. V gave up 4 bases and J gave up 7 bases, with 16 bases separating them. As DNA, the CDR3 is TGTGCCACCAGTGAGACAGGCCGATTGGGGCAGCCCCAGCATTTT. Its protein product is CATSETGRLGQPQHF.

Comment on this clonotype: The missing conserved phenylalanine or tryptophan at the end of this CDR3 makes a read error likely. Because the CDR3's place on the DNA is in doubt, the DNA is left out and the CDR3 is given as listed by TCRdb. The chain couples TRBV10-3 to TRBJ1-4; the table's D call, TRBD1, was not checked against the DNA. The CDR3 contains 9 residues when both ends are counted. Germline CDR1 and CDR2: ENHRY and SYGVKD. CDR3 region: CAISESRGQ.

The rearrangement links TRBV13 to TRBJ1-4; D ambiguous. CDR1 is PRHDT and CDR2 is FYEKMQ in the germline V gene (reference sequence). The CDR3 runs 17 residues. V lost 2 bases and J lost 6, with 19 bases in between. The CDR3 loop reads CASSLSAPTVMDEKLFF. The DNA for the CDR3 is TGTGCCAGCAGCTTAAGTGCCCCCACGGTTATGGATGAAAAACTGTTTTTT. Complete variable domain (other parts from reference TRBV13 and TRBJ1-4): AAGVIQSPRHLIKEKRETATLKCYPIPRHDTVYWYQQGPGQDPQFLISFYEKMQSDKGSIPDRFSAQQFSDYHSELNMSSLELGDSALYFCASSLSAPTVMDEKLFFGSGTQLSVL.

Turning to this clonotype: Since no conserved phenylalanine or tryptophan closes the CDR3, a read error is the likely cause. The genes are TRBV5-1 and TRBJ2-5; D is possibly TRBD1 or TRBD2 (6 bases each). The DNA end is a closer match to TRBJ2-7, so the J assignment may be wrong. Germline assignment: CDR1 SGHRS and CDR2 YFSETQ. This CDR3 has 15 amino acids. CDR3 nucleotide sequence: TGCGCCAGCAGCTTGAGTGGGGGGCTCTCCTACGAGCAGTACCTC. Amino acid sequence: CASSLSGGLSYEQYL.

The chain joins TRBV2 to TRBJ2-5, with 11 bases matching TRBD2. V shed 2 bases, J shed 2 bases, and the junction held 7 bases outside the gene matches. This CDR3 comprises 17 residues. The germline gives CDR1 SNHLY, CDR2 FYNNEI. The CDR3 coding sequence is TGTGCCAGCAGTGAACTAGCGGGGGGCCTTGCGCAAGAGACCCAGTACTTC. Amino acids: CASSELAGGLAQETQYF. Combining the CDR3 with reference TRBV2 and TRBJ2-5 gives the whole variable domain EPEVTQTPSHQVTQMGQEVILRCVPISNHLYFYWYRQILGQKVEFLVSFYNNEISEKSEIFDDQFSVERPDGSNFTLKIRSTKLEDSAMYFCASSELAGGLAQETQYFGPGTRLLVL.